Here is one TCR beta chain with its context. The data originate from a study of blood T cell repertoires in COVID-19. This table comes from immunoSEQ multiplex PCR, and its TCRdb copy is limited to in-frame clones, with some not included. The sample lists about 350,000 clones, around 90% occurring once. This CDR3 comprises 17 residues. Looked up from germline, CDR1 is LNHDA and CDR2 is SQIVND (reference sequence). The V end lost 7 bases, the J end lost 6 bases, and 27 bases lay between the germline ends. The Seattle patients, enrolled during active infection, were followed longitudinally. This receptor was identified in a man between 25 and 39 years old with COVID-19, enrolled during active disease. The chain links TRBV19 to TRBJ1-1, with a possible D match to TRBD1 (6 bases). Sequences were obtained from peripheral blood. DNA of the CDR3: TGTGCCAGTACTACCCTGGTGGGGGGGCGATTCAACGCTGAAGCTTTCTTT. Encoded protein: CASTTLVGGRFNAEAFF.